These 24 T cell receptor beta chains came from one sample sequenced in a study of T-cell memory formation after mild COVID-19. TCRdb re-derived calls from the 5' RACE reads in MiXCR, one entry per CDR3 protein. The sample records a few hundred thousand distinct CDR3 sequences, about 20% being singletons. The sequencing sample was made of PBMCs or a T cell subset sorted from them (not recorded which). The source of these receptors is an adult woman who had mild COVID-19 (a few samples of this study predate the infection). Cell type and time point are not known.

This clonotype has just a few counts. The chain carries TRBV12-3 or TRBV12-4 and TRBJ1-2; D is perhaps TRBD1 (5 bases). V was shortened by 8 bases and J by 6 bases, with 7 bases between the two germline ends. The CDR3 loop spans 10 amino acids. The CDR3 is CASGRDGYTF. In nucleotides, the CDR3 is TGTGCCAGCGGCAGGGATGGCTACACCTTC.

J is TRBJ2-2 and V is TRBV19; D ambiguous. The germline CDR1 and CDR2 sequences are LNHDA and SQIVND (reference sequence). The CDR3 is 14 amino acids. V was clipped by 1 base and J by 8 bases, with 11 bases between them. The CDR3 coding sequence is TGTGCCAGTAGTATAGTCGTACGACCTGGGGAGCTGTTTTTT. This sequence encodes CASSIVVRPGELFF.

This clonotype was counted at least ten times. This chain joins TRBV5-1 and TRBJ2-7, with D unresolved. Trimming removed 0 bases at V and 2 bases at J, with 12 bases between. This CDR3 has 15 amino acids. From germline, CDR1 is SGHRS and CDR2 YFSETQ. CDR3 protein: CASSLAVAGPYEQYF. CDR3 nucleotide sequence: TGCGCCAGCAGCTTGGCCGTTGCCGGACCCTACGAGCAGTACTTC.

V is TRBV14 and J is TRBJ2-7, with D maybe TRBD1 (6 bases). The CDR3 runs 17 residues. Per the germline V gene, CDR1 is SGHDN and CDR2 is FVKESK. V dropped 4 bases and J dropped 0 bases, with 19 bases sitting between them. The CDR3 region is CASSLNSQGLSSYEQYF. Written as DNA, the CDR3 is TGTGCCAGCAGCCTCAATTCTCAGGGGCTTAGCTCCTACGAGCAGTACTTC.

The CDR3 is CASSSTTAATYGYTF. The CDR3 nucleotides read TGTGCCAGCAGTTCCACGACAGCAGCTACCTATGGCTACACCTTC. The chain combines TRBV25-1 with TRBJ1-2; D might be TRBD1 (5 bases). Germline V gives CDR1 MGHDK, CDR2 SYGVNS. The V and J ends lost 5 bases and 4 bases respectively, with 17 bases between them. The CDR3 runs 15 residues.

This chain's CDR3 is CASSLRLAGVIDTQYF. The CDR3, as DNA: TGTGCCAGCAGCTTAAGACTAGCGGGAGTTATAGATACGCAGTATTTT. V gene TRBV3-1 combines with J gene TRBJ2-3; 12 bases fit TRBD2. Germline V gene sequence: CDR1 LGHDT, CDR2 YNNKEL (reference sequence). The length of the CDR3 is 16 residues. The V segment lost 5 bases and the J segment 5 bases; nucleotides outside the gene matches: 8.

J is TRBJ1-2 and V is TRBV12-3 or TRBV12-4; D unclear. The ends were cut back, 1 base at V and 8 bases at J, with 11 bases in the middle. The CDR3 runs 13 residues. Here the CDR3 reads CASSLGPRAGYTF. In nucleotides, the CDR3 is TGTGCCAGCAGTTTAGGTCCTCGGGCAGGCTACACCTTC.

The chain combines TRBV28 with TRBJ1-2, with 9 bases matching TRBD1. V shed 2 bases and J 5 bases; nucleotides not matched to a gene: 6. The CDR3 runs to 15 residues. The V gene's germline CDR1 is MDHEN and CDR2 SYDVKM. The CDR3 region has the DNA TGTGCCAGCAGTTTAGCCCTAGGACAGGGGTATGGCTACACCTTC. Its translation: CASSLALGQGYGYTF.

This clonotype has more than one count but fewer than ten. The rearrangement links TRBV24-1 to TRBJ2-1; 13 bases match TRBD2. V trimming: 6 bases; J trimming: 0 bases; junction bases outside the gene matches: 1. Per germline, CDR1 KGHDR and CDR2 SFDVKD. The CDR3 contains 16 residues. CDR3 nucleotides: TGTGCCACCAGTAGGACTAGCGGGAGCTCCTACAATGAGCAGTTCTTC. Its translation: CATSRTSGSSYNEQFF.

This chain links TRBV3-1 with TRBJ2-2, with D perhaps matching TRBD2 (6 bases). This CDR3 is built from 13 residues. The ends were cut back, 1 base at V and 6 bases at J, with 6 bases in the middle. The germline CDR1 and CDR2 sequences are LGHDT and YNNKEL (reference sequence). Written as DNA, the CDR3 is TGTGCCAGCAGCCAAGGGAGGGCCGGGGAGCTGTTTTTT. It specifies CASSQGRAGELFF.

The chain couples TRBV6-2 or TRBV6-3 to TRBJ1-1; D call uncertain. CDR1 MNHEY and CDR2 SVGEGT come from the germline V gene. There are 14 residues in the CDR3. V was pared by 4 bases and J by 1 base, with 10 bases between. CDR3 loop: CASSSFRRNTEAFF. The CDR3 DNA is TGTGCCAGCAGTTCCTTCCGACGGAACACTGAAGCTTTCTTT.

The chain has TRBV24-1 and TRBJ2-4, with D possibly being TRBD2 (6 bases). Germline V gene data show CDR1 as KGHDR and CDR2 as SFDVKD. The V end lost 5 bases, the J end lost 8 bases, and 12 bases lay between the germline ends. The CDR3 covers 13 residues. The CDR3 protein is CATSGRVSDIQYF. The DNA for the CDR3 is TGTGCCACCAGTGGGAGGGTGAGTGACATTCAGTACTTC.

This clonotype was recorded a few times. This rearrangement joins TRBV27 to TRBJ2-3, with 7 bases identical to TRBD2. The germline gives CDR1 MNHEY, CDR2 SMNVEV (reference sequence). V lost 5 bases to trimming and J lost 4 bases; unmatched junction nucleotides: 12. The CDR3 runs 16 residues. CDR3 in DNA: TGTGCCAGCAGTGAAGCCGGGACTAAGTGGGCAGATACGCAGTATTTT. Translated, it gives CASSEAGTKWADTQYF.

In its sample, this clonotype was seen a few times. CDR3 sequence (DNA): TGCGCCAGCAACAAGGGGGGGAGCTACTACGAGCAGTACTTC. Protein product: CASNKGGSYYEQYF. The chain carries TRBV5-1 and TRBJ2-7, with D possibly being TRBD2 (7 bases). V gave up 6 bases and J gave up 3 bases, with 16 bases separating them. Germline V lookup: CDR1 SGHRS, CDR2 YFSETQ. This CDR3 spans 14 amino acids. Complete variable domain (other parts from reference TRBV5-1 and TRBJ2-7): KAGVTQTPRYLIKTRGQQVTLSCSPISGHRSVSWYQQTPGQGLQFLFEYFSETQRNKGNFPGRFSGRQFSNSRSEMNVSTLELGDSALYLCASNKGGSYYEQYFGPGTRLTVT.

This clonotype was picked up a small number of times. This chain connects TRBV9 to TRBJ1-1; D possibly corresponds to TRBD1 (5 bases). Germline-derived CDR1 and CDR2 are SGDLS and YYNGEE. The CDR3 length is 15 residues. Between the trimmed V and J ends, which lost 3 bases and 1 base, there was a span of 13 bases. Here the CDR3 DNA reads TGTGCCAGCAGCGCGACAGTTTCTACGAACACTGAAGCTTTCTTT. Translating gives CASSATVSTNTEAFF.

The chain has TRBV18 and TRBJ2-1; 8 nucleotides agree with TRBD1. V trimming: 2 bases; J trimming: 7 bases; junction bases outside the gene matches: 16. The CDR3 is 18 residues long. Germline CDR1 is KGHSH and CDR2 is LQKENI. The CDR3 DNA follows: TGTGCCAGCTCACCAGTAATAGGGGGAGACAGGGGATCGAATGAGCAGTTCTTC. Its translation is CASSPVIGGDRGSNEQFF.

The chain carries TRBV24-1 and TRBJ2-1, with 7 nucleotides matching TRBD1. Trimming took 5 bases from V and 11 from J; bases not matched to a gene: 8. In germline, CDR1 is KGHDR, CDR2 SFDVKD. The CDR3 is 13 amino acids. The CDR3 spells CATSALDREKQFF. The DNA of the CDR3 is TGTGCCACCAGTGCCCTCGACAGGGAAAAGCAGTTCTTC.

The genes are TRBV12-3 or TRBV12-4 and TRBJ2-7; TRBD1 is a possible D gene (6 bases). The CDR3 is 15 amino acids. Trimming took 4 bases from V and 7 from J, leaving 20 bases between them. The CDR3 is CASSSGIGQTREQYF. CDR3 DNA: TGTGCCAGCAGTTCTGGGATCGGACAGACACGGGAGCAGTACTTC.

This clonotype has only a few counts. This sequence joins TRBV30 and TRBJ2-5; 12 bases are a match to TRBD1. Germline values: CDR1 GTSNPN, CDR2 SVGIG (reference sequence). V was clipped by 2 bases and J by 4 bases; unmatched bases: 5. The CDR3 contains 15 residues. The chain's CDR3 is CAWSSGTGGAETQYF. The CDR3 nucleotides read TGTGCCTGGAGTTCCGGGACAGGGGGCGCAGAGACCCAGTACTTC.

DNA for the CDR3: TGTGCCACCAGTGAGGGGAACAGGGGGCGATCTTCCGGGGAGCTGTTTTTT. Protein sequence: CATSEGNRGRSSGELFF. The rearrangement uses TRBV24-1 and TRBJ2-2; 9 nucleotides align to TRBD1. The CDR3 spans 17 residues. The V and J ends lost 4 bases and 6 bases, in that order; junction bases with no gene match: 11. Germline V gene lookup returns CDR1 KGHDR and CDR2 SFDVKD.

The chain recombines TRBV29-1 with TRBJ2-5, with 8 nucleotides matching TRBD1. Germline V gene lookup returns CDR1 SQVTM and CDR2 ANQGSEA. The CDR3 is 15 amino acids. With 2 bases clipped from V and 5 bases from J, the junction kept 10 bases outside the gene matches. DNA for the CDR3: TGCAGCGTTGAAAGGAGCAGGGGGCTTGGGGAGACCCAGTACTTC. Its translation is CSVERSRGLGETQYF.

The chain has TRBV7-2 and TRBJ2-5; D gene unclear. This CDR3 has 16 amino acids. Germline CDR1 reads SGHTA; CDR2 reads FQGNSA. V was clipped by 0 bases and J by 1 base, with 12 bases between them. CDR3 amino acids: CASSLAPMTSQETQYF. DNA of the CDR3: TGTGCCAGCAGCTTAGCCCCCATGACATCCCAAGAGACCCAGTACTTC.

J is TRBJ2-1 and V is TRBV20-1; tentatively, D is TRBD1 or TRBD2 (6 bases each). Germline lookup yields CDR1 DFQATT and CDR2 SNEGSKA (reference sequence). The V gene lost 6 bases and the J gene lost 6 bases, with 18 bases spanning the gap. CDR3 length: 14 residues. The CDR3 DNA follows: TGCAGTGCGAGCCCGGGGGCTTTAGGCAATGAGCAGTTCTTC. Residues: CSASPGALGNEQFF.

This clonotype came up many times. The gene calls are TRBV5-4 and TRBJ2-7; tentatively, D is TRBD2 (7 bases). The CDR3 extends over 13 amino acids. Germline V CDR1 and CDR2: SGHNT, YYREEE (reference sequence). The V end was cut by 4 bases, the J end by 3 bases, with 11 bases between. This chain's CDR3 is CASSRGAVYEQYF. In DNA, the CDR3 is TGTGCCAGCAGCCGGGGGGCAGTCTACGAGCAGTACTTC.